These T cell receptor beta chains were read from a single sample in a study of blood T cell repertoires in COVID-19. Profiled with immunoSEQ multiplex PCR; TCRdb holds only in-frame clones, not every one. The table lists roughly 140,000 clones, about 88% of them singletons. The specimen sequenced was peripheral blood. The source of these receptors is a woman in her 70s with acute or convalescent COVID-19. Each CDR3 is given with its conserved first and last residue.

CDR3 protein: CATRDRENYGYTF; V gene: TRBV12-3/TRBV12-4; J gene: TRBJ1-2
CDR3 protein: CASSLVGGWTEAFF; V gene: TRBV7-2; J gene: TRBJ1-1
CDR3 protein: CASSLEGGGARNEQFF; V gene: TRBV5-4; J gene: TRBJ2-1
CDR3 protein: CASSLSAEAFF; V gene: TRBV7-9; J gene: TRBJ1-1
CDR3 protein: CASADRDNQPQHF; V gene: TRBV19; J gene: TRBJ1-5
CDR3 protein: CSAVGGQGNEKLFF; V gene: TRBV29-1; J gene: TRBJ1-4
CDR3 protein: CSANQGITEAFF; V gene: TRBV29-1; J gene: TRBJ1-1
CDR3 protein: CASGLAAGQDTEAFF; V gene: TRBV12-5; J gene: TRBJ1-1
CDR3 protein: CASKGLAGGEETQYF; V gene: TRBV27; J gene: TRBJ2-5
CDR3 protein: CASSRQTGSDNSPLHF; V gene: TRBV19; J gene: TRBJ1-6
CDR3 protein: CASSNQGVAGNTIYF; V gene: TRBV14; J gene: TRBJ1-3
CDR3 protein: CASSDRGQDTIYF; V gene: TRBV2; J gene: TRBJ1-3